The 7 T cell receptor beta chains below all came from one sample that was sequenced in a study of T cells in Graves' hyperthyroidism and ophthalmopathy. Template material for amplifying TCR beta CDR3 regions consisted of RNA transcripts. The TCR CDR3 was amplified in a first-round RT-PCR using the HTBI primer set. Each CDR3 protein is one row after TCRdb ran MiXCR on the multiplex PCR reads. This table holds around 600,000 distinct CDR3 sequences, roughly 15% found once. The sequencing input was blood. The receptors here all came from a woman in her forties or fifties with Graves' ophthalmopathy.

This clonotype showed up many times. This chain uses TRBV28 with TRBJ2-7, with 8 bases matching TRBD2. V lost 1 base to trimming and J lost 4 bases; unmatched junction nucleotides: 3. Germline lookup yields CDR1 MDHEN and CDR2 SYDVKM. This CDR3 has 14 residues. The CDR3 loop reads CASSLYTSGYEQYF. The CDR3 DNA sequence: TGTGCCAGCAGTTTATACACTAGCGGTTACGAGCAGTACTTC.

The V and J genes are TRBV30 and TRBJ2-7; D possibly corresponds to TRBD1 (6 bases). Looked up from germline, CDR1 is GTSNPN and CDR2 is SVGIG (reference sequence). CDR3 size: 13 residues. Trimming took off 8 bases at V and 1 base at J, with 15 bases between the two ends. CDR3 nucleotides: TGTGCCAGCAGCCAAGGGACATCCTACGAGCAGTACTTC. Protein product: CASSQGTSYEQYF.

This clonotype was seen at least ten times. The genes are TRBV7-8 and TRBJ1-1; tentative D call: TRBD1 (5 bases). V dropped 3 bases and J dropped 11 bases, with 16 bases sitting between them. There are 13 residues in the CDR3. Germline CDR1 SGHVS, CDR2 FQNEAQ. The CDR3 sequence: CASSFGQAPGAFF. The CDR3 DNA is TGTGCCAGCAGCTTTGGCCAGGCCCCAGGGGCTTTCTTT.

This clonotype has a count of ten or more. The J gene is TRBJ2-7, the V gene TRBV27; D is possibly TRBD1 or TRBD2 (5 bases each). The CDR3 has 18 residues. The V end lost 2 bases, the J end lost 5 bases, and 25 bases lay between the germline ends. CDR1 and CDR2 (germline): MNHEY, SMNVEV (reference sequence). The CDR3 DNA reads as TGTGCCAGCAGTTTAAGAGGGGCCGGACTCGCTACCATCGACGAGCAGTACTTC. Residues: CASSLRGAGLATIDEQYF.

CDR3 residues: CASSLEDPNTEAFF. Written as DNA, the CDR3 is TGTGCCAGCAGCTTAGAGGATCCGAACACTGAAGCTTTCTTT. V gene TRBV7-9 combines with J gene TRBJ1-1; D is unresolved. The CDR3 length is 14 residues. Trimming shortened V by 1 base and J by 1 base, and 7 bases separated the two germline ends. Germline lookup yields CDR1 SEHNR and CDR2 FQNEAQ (reference sequence).

This clonotype was picked up a small number of times. This rearrangement joins TRBV29-1 to TRBJ2-7; possibly TRBD2 for D (5 bases). V lost 4 bases to trimming and J lost 6 bases, with 19 bases between them. CDR1 is SQVTM, CDR2 ANQGSEA, per germline. This CDR3 has 14 amino acids. The CDR3 DNA is TGCAGCGTTGGCCTGTTGGCGGGCGGTTCCGAGCAGTACTTC. This gives the protein CSVGLLAGGSEQYF.

The V gene is TRBV6-1, the J gene TRBJ2-2, with D uncertain. This CDR3 is built from 12 residues. The V and J ends lost 5 bases and 6 bases respectively, with 7 bases between them. The germline gives CDR1 MNHNS, CDR2 SASEGT. Here the CDR3 reads CASSWAAGELFF. The CDR3 DNA reads as TGTGCCAGCAGTTGGGCGGCCGGGGAGCTGTTTTTT.